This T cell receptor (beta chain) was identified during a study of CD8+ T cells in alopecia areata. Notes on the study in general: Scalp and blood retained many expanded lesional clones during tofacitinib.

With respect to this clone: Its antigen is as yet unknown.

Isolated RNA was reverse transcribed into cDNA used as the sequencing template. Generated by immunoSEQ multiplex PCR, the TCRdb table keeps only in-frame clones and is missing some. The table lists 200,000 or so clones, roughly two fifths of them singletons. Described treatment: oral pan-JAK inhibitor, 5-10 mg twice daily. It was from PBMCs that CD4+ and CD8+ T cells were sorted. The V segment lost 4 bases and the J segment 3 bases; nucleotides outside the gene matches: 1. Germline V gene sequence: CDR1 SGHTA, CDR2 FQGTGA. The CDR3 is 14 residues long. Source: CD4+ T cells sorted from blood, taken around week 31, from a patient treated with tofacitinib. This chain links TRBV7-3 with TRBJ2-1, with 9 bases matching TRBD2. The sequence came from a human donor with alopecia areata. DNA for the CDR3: TGTGCCAGCAGCTCTAGCGGGGACTACAATGAGCAGTTCTTC. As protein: CASSSSGDYNEQFF.